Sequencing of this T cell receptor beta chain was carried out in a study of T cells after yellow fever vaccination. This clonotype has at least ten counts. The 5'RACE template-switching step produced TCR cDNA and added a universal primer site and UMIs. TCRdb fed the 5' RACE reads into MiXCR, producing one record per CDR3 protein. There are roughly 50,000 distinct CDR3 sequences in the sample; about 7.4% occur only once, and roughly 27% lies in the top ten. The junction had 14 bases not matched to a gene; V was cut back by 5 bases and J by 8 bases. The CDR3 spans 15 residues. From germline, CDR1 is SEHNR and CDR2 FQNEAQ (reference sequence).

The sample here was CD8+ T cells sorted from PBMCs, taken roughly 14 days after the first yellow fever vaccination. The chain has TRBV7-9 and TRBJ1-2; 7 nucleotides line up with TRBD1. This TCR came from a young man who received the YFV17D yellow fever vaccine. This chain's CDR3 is CASSGRMGSRGGYTF. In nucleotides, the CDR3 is TGTGCCAGCAGCGGACGGATGGGGAGCAGGGGGGGCTACACCTTC. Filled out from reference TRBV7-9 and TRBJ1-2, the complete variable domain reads DTGVSQNPRHKITKRGQNVTFRCDPISEHNRLYWYRQTLGQGPEFLTYFQNEAQLEKSRLLSDRFSAERPKGSFSTLEIQRTEQGDSAMYLCASSGRMGSRGGYTFGSGTRLTVV.